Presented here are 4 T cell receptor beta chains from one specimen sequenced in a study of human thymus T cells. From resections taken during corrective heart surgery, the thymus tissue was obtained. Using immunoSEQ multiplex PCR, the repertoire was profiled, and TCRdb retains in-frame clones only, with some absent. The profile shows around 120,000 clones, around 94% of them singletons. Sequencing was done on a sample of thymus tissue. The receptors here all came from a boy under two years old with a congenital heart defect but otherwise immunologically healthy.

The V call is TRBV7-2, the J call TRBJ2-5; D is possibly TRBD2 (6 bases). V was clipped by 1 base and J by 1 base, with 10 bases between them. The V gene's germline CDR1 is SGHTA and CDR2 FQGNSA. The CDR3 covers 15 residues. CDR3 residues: CASSLGPSVQETQYF. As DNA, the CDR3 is TGTGCCAGCAGCTTAGGGCCTAGCGTCCAAGAGACCCAGTACTTC.

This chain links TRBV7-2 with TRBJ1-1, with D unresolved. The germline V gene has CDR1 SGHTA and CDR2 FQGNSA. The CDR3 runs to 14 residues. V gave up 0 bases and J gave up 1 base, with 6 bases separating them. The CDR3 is CASSLAGENTEAFF. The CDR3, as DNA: TGTGCCAGCAGCTTAGCCGGGGAGAACACTGAAGCTTTCTTT.

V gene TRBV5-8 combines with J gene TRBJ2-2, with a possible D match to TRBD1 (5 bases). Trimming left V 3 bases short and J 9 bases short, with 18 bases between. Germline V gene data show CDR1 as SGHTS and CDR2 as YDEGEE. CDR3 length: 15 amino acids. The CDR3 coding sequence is TGTGCCAGCAGCTCGGGCCTCCAGGGCCCATGGGAGCTGTTTTTT. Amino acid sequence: CASSSGLQGPWELFF.

The CDR3 sequence: CASSLGGATVPTTDYGYTF. The CDR3 coding sequence is TGTGCCAGCAGCTTGGGGGGGGCTACAGTTCCCACCACCGACTATGGCTACACCTTC. This chain uses TRBV5-5 with TRBJ1-2, with D tentatively TRBD1 (6 bases). The ends were cut back, 0 bases at V and 3 bases at J, with 24 bases in the middle. Germline loops: CDR1 SGHKS, CDR2 YYEKEE (reference sequence). The CDR3 contains 19 residues. Full variable domain (missing parts from reference TRBV5-5 and TRBJ1-2): DAGVTQSPTHLIKTRGQQVTLRCSPISGHKSVSWYQQVLGQGPQFIFQYYEKEERGRGNFPDRFSARQFPNYSSELNVNALLLGDSALYLCASSLGGATVPTTDYGYTFGSGTRLTVV.